The entry that follows covers one TCR beta chain sequence. Its antigen remains unknown. The data stem from a study of T cells in localized non-small cell lung cancer. Study-level findings and limits: Heterogeneity is still possible, as just one tumor region was sequenced. Uninvolved neighboring lung showed the greatest T cell clonality, exceeding tumor.

Clones were read by immunoSEQ multiplex PCR, and TCRdb kept only the in-frame ones, dropping some. Here the sample spans some 25,000 clones, 81% being singletons. This CDR3 comprises 14 residues. The V and J ends lost 0 bases and 3 bases, in that order; junction bases with no gene match: 2. CDR1 SGHRS and CDR2 YFSETQ come from the germline V gene. This sample comprised peripheral blood, obtained before any cancer treatment. The TCR sequence derives from a man aged 40 to 70 with stage III squamous cell lung carcinoma. The chain carries TRBV5-1 and TRBJ1-1, with 7 bases matching TRBD1. CDR3 region: CASSLVQGDTEAFF. The CDR3 coding sequence is TGCGCCAGCAGCTTGGTTCAGGGGGACACTGAAGCTTTCTTT.